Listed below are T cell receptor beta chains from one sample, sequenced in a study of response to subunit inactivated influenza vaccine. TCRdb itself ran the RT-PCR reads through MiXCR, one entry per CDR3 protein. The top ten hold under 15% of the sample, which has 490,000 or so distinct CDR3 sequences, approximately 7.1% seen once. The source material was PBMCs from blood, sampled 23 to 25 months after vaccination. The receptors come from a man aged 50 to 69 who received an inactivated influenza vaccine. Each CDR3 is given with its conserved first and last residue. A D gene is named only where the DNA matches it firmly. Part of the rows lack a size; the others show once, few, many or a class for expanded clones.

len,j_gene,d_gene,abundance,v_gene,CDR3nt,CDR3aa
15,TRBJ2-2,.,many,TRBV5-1,TGCGCCAGCAGCCCACAGTCGGGGGTTACCGGGGAGCTGTTTTTT,CASSPQSGVTGELFF
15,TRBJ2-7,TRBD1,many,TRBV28,TGTGCCAGCAGTTCCCGGGGGACAGGGAACTACGAGCAGTACTTC,CASSSRGTGNYEQYF
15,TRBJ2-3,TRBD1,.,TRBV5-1,TGCGCCAGCAGCTTGGGGCAGGGGGCGCGAAATACGCAGTATTTT,CASSLGQGARNTQYF
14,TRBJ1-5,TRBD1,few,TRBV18,TGTGCCAGCTCACCGACAGGGCCGAATCAGCCCCAGCATTTT,CASSPTGPNQPQHF
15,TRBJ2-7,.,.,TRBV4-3,TGCGCCAGCAGCCAAGAGAAGGACTCTTATGACGAGCAGTACTTC,CASSQEKDSYDEQYF
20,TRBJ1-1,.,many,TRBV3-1,TGTGCCAGCAGCCAAGATTTATTGGGGAGAACAGCGGGGATGAACACTGAAGCTTTCTTT,CASSQDLLGRTAGMNTEAFF
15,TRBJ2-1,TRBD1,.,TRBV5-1,TGCGCCAGCAGCTTGGTGGGACAGGGGAACAATGAGCAGTTCTTC,CASSLVGQGNNEQFF
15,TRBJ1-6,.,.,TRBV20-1,TGCAGTGCAGACTCTCAGGGAGTTAGTAATTCACCCCTCCACTTT,CSADSQGVSNSPLHF
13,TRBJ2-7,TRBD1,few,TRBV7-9,TGTGCCGCCGGGACAGACAGCTCCTACGAGCAGTACTTC,CAAGTDSSYEQYF
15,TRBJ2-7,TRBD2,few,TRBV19,TGTGCCAGTAGAAGGGCGGGAGGGAATGACTACGAGCAGTACTTC,CASRRAGGNDYEQYF
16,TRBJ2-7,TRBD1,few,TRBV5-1,TGCGCCAGCAGCCCAGGGACAGGGCGGGCGACGAGCGAGCAGTACTTC,CASSPGTGRATSEQYF
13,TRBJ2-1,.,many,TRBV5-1,TGCGCCAGCAGGACAGCCTCCTACAATGAGCAGTTCTTC,CASRTASYNEQFF
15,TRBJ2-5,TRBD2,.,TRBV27,TGTGCCAGCCGCCCTTGGGGGAGGGACCAAGAGACCCAGTACTTC,CASRPWGRDQETQYF
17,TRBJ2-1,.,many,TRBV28,.,CASSSSDRPSANNEQFF
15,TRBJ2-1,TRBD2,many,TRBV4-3,TGCGCCAGCAGTTGGACGAGCGGGGTTTACAATGAGCAGTTCTTC,CASSWTSGVYNEQFF
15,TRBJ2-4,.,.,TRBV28,TGTGCCAGCAGTCCTACAGGGCCCGGTGGAAACATTCAGTACTTC,CASSPTGPGGNIQYF
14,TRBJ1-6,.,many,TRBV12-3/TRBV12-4,TGTGCCAGCAGTTTACAGATTAGCCATTCACCCCTCCACTTT,CASSLQISHSPLHF
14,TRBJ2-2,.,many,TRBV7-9,TGTGCCAGCAGCTCACCTAGAAACCCCGGGGAGCTGTTTTTT,CASSSPRNPGELFF
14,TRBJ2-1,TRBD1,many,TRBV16,TGTGCCAGCAGCCATGGGACAGGGAACAATGAGCAGTTCTTC,CASSHGTGNNEQFF
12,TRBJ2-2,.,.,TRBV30,TGTGCCTGGAGTGTTGCTCCCGGGGAGCTGTTTTTT,CAWSVAPGELFF
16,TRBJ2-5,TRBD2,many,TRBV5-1,TGCGCCAGCAGCCCGCGACTAGCGGGAGTGCAAGAGACCCAGTACTTC,CASSPRLAGVQETQYF
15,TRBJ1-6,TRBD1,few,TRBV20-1,TGCAGTGCTAAACCAGGGGGTGTCCATAATTCACCCCTCCACTTT,CSAKPGGVHNSPLHF
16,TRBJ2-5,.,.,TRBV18,TGTGCCAGCTCATCACCATATCGGTCCCGACAAGAGACCCAGTACTTC,CASSSPYRSRQETQYF
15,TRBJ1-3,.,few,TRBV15,TGTGCCACCAGCAGAGATTTGGTTCCTGGAAACACCATATATTTT,CATSRDLVPGNTIYF
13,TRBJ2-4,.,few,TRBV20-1,TGCAGTCCCGGGGACCTGGCCAAAAACATTCAGTACTTC,CSPGDLAKNIQYF